These 31 T cell receptor beta chains share one sample of origin, sequenced in a study of cytomegalovirus exposure and HLA in healthy donors. In the PCR, 60 Vbeta and 13 Jbeta primers were used. Clones were read by immunoSEQ multiplex PCR, and TCRdb kept only the in-frame ones, dropping some. In total, the table holds 180,000 or so clones. The sample was PBMCs. The receptor source for this set is a young woman in good health and CMV-seropositive.

The chain is built from TRBV21-1 and TRBJ1-4; the table calls TRBD1, which could not be checked here. TRBV21-1 is a pseudogene segment. This CDR3 has 13 residues. The CDR3 DNA is TGTGCCAGCAGCCCAGGGGGGAATGAAAAACTGTTTTTT. It is translated as CASSPGGNEKLFF.

The CDR3 is CASSQLQETQYF. The CDR3 nucleotides are TGTGCCAGCAGCCAGTTACAAGAGACCCAGTACTTC. The rearrangement links TRBV5-4 to TRBJ2-5; no clear D gene. V was trimmed by 4 bases and J by 2 bases, leaving 6 bases between them. Germline loops: CDR1 SGHNT, CDR2 YYREEE (reference sequence). CDR3 length: 12 residues.

The chain uses TRBV7-8 and TRBJ1-4; maybe TRBD1 (5 bases). The CDR3 runs to 15 residues. Germline values: CDR1 SGHVS, CDR2 FQNEAQ. The germline V and J ends were trimmed by 5 bases and 0 bases, with 10 bases remaining between them. CDR3 sequence reads: CASSVWGATNEKLFF. CDR3 DNA sequence: TGTGCCAGCAGCGTCTGGGGGGCAACTAATGAAAAACTGTTTTTT.

This rearrangement joins TRBV18 to TRBJ2-1; a weak D match, TRBD2 (5 bases). The CDR3 covers 16 residues. Deletions cut 0 bases from V and 0 bases from J, with 9 bases between. Per the germline V gene, CDR1 is KGHSH and CDR2 is LQKENI. CDR3 in DNA: TGTGCCAGCTCACCACCGGACTTTAACTCCTACAATGAGCAGTTCTTC. Residues: CASSPPDFNSYNEQFF.

The genes are TRBV9 and TRBJ2-1, with 9 bases matching TRBD2. Germline V gene lookup returns CDR1 SGDLS and CDR2 YYNGEE. The V segment lost 3 bases and the J segment 8 bases; nucleotides outside the gene matches: 9. The CDR3 covers 15 residues. The DNA for the CDR3 is TGTGCCAGCAGCGGTCCTGCGGGGGGGCGGGATGAGCAGTTCTTC. It specifies CASSGPAGGRDEQFF.

The chain combines TRBV15 with TRBJ1-1; TRBD1 aligns across 7 bases. The CDR3 extends over 17 amino acids. With V trimmed by 3 bases and J by 1 base, 11 bases remained unmatched. From germline, CDR1 is LNHNV and CDR2 YYDKDF (reference sequence). Written as DNA, the CDR3 is TGTGCCACCAGCAGTACAAGCAGGGGGGCTAGGAACACTGAAGCTTTCTTT. It encodes CATSSTSRGARNTEAFF.

The chain carries TRBV7-9 and TRBJ2-7, with a tentative D call TRBD1 (5 bases). The CDR3 consists of 12 residues. In germline, CDR1 is SEHNR, CDR2 FQNEAQ (reference sequence). The V end lost 5 bases, the J end lost 3 bases, and 8 bases lay between the germline ends. CDR3 coding DNA: TGTGCCAGCAGCCCAACAGGCTACGAGCAGTACTTC. This encodes CASSPTGYEQYF. The full variable domain, rest sourced from reference TRBV7-9 and TRBJ2-7, is DTGVSQNPRHKITKRGQNVTFRCDPISEHNRLYWYRQTLGQGPEFLTYFQNEAQLEKSRLLSDRFSAERPKGSFSTLEIQRTEQGDSAMYLCASSPTGYEQYFGPGTRLTVT.

This rearrangement joins TRBV5-1 to TRBJ1-2, with D maybe TRBD1 (6 bases). The length of the CDR3 is 14 residues. Trimming shortened V by 3 bases and J by 8 bases, and 17 bases separated the two germline ends. Germline V gene sequence: CDR1 SGHRS, CDR2 YFSETQ. CDR3 sequence: CASSSNGWDNGYTF. CDR3 nucleotide sequence: TGCGCCAGCAGCTCAAATGGGTGGGACAACGGCTACACCTTC.

J is TRBJ2-7 and V is TRBV5-8; 10 bases align to TRBD2. The CDR3 consists of 16 residues. Trimming took 4 bases from V and 0 from J; bases not matched to a gene: 7. Germline values: CDR1 SGHTS, CDR2 YDEGEE. The CDR3 sequence: CASSPGLAYSSYEQYF. The CDR3 nucleotides are TGTGCCAGCAGCCCGGGACTAGCGTATAGCTCCTACGAGCAGTACTTC.

The DNA of the CDR3 is TGCGCCAGCAGCGCCATGACAGGGGGGGAGGACGAGCAGTACTTC. This sequence encodes CASSAMTGGEDEQYF. The genes are TRBV5-1 and TRBJ2-7; 9 bases line up with TRBD1. This CDR3 region has 15 residues. V was pared by 4 bases and J by 5 bases, with 10 bases of the junction left unmatched. Germline V gene data show CDR1 as SGHRS and CDR2 as YFSETQ.

The chain couples TRBV9 to TRBJ2-1; no definite D call. With 6 bases removed from V and 6 bases from J, the gap between germline ends came to 25 bases. CDR3 length: 17 residues. The germline V gene encodes CDR1 SGDLS and CDR2 YYNGEE. For the CDR3, the DNA is TGTGCCAGCACCCCCTCGGGTACCAGCCGCATGGGCAATGAGCAGTTCTTC. As protein: CASTPSGTSRMGNEQFF.

The V gene is TRBV5-4, the J gene TRBJ2-1, with 11 bases identical to TRBD2. J gave up 7 bases and V 0 bases, and 6 bases lay outside the gene matches. Germline lookup yields CDR1 SGHNT and CDR2 YYREEE (reference sequence). The CDR3 has 16 amino acids. Here the CDR3 reads CASSLVFSSGGNEQFF. The CDR3 DNA reads TGTGCCAGCAGCTTGGTGTTCTCTAGCGGGGGGAATGAGCAGTTCTTC.

The rearrangement uses TRBV9 and TRBJ2-1; 11 nucleotides align to TRBD2. This CDR3 region has 16 residues. Germline V lookup: CDR1 SGDLS, CDR2 YYNGEE. V trimming: 1 base; J trimming: 5 bases; junction bases outside the gene matches: 5. Here the CDR3 DNA reads TGTGCCAGCAGCGTAAGAGGGGGACTAGCGGACAATGAGCAGTTCTTC. It is translated as CASSVRGGLADNEQFF.

This chain uses TRBV4-2 with TRBJ1-1; D is ambiguous. CDR1 and CDR2 (germline): LGHNA, YNFKEQ. Trimming stripped 7 bases from V and 6 bases from J, with 21 bases between. CDR3 length equals 15 residues. In DNA form, the CDR3 reads TGTGCCAGCAACCCCGACGGGCAAACGGGGTCTGAAGCTTTCTTT. It yields the protein CASNPDGQTGSEAFF.

The genes are TRBV7-2 and TRBJ2-3, with a weak D call TRBD2 (5 bases). Germline V CDR1 and CDR2: SGHTA, FQGNSA. Trimming cost V 0 bases and J 4 bases, with 11 bases left between them. This CDR3 spans 15 amino acids. DNA of the CDR3: TGTGCCAGCAGCTTAGCCATTACTAGGGCAGATACGCAGTATTTT. Its translation: CASSLAITRADTQYF.

This chain joins TRBV7-2 and TRBJ2-7; 8 bases align to TRBD1. The CDR3 is 15 residues long. V shed 5 bases and J 5 bases; nucleotides not matched to a gene: 11. CDR1 is SGHTA, CDR2 FQGNSA, per germline. This CDR3 reads CASSPPGGKSDEQYF. As DNA, the CDR3 is TGTGCCAGCAGCCCCCCAGGGGGCAAGTCGGACGAGCAGTACTTC.

J is TRBJ1-1 and V is TRBV4-2; D ambiguous. The V and J ends lost 1 base and 2 bases respectively, with 8 bases between them. The germline V gene has CDR1 LGHNA and CDR2 YNFKEQ. The CDR3 has 14 amino acids. Here the CDR3 reads CASSQVTVNTEAFF. The CDR3 DNA reads TGTGCCAGCAGCCAAGTCACTGTCAACACTGAAGCTTTCTTT.

The V call is TRBV4-2, the J call TRBJ1-4; D perhaps matches TRBD1 (6 bases). In germline, CDR1 is LGHNA, CDR2 YNFKEQ. There are 16 residues in the CDR3. V lost 1 base, J lost 3 bases, and 12 bases lay in between. The CDR3 reads CASSQARGRANEKLFF. The DNA for the CDR3 is TGTGCCAGCAGCCAAGCGCGGGGGCGGGCTAATGAAAAACTGTTTTTT.

The gene calls are TRBV4-3 and TRBJ2-3, with a possible D match to TRBD2 (6 bases). This CDR3 comprises 13 residues. CDR1 is LGHNA, CDR2 YSLEER, per germline. Trimming pared 4 bases from V and 5 bases from J, leaving 10 bases between. The DNA of the CDR3 is TGCGCCAGCAGCCCCCTTAGCGGAGATACGCAGTATTTT. Protein: CASSPLSGDTQYF.

The CDR3 DNA reads as TGTGCCAGCCTCCGAGGGCAGGGGAATGAAAAACTGTTTTTT. It is translated as CASLRGQGNEKLFF. The chain carries TRBV6-1 and TRBJ1-4; perhaps TRBD1 as D (6 bases). The CDR3 consists of 14 residues. Germline CDR1 reads MNHNS; CDR2 reads SASEGT. With 8 bases removed from V and 5 bases from J, the gap between germline ends came to 15 bases.

The gene calls are TRBV6-1 and TRBJ1-1; 9 positions match TRBD1. CDR1 and CDR2 from the germline V gene are MNHNS and SASEGT. This CDR3 is built from 15 residues. Trimming cost V 5 bases and J 5 bases; bases outside gene matches: 9. This chain's CDR3 is CASSLRQGGMTEAFF. DNA of the CDR3: TGTGCCAGCAGTCTAAGACAGGGGGGGATGACTGAAGCTTTCTTT.

The rearrangement uses TRBV7-9 and TRBJ2-5, with 11 nucleotides matching TRBD1. The J call may be faulty, since TRBJ2-7 better matches the DNA end. CDR3 length: 18 residues. Per germline, CDR1 SEHNR and CDR2 FQNEAQ (reference sequence). The CDR3 DNA reads as TGTGCCAGCAGCTTAGTTAGGGCCGGGACAGGGGGCTCCTACGAGCAGTACTTC. Translating it yields CASSLVRAGTGGSYEQYF.

The rearrangement uses TRBV4-2 and TRBJ2-3, with 13 bases that match TRBD2. The length of the CDR3 is 18 residues. Germline-derived CDR1 and CDR2 are LGHNA and YNFKEQ. V trimming: 3 bases; J trimming: 4 bases; junction bases outside the gene matches: 10. CDR3 DNA: TGTGCCAGCAGCCAGTCCACCGGGACTAGCGGGGACCCAGATACGCAGTATTTT. This gives the protein CASSQSTGTSGDPDTQYF.

This chain links TRBV27 with TRBJ2-2, with 9 bases fitting TRBD1. With V trimmed by 5 bases and J by 8 bases, 12 bases remained unmatched. The CDR3 is made up of 16 amino acids. The germline V gene encodes CDR1 MNHEY and CDR2 SMNVEV (reference sequence). The CDR3 DNA follows: TGTGCCAGCAGTACCCCCTCCGGGACAGGGTATGGGGAGCTGTTTTTT. Translation gives CASSTPSGTGYGELFF.

The chain couples TRBV2 to TRBJ1-1, with D hard to call. The CDR3 is 15 amino acids. V gave up 5 bases and J gave up 1 base, with 14 bases separating them. Germline CDR1 reads SNHLY; CDR2 reads FYNNEI. The CDR3 loop reads CASSPAPRRNTEAFF. For the CDR3, the DNA is TGTGCCAGCAGTCCGGCCCCACGGAGGAACACTGAAGCTTTCTTT.

The V call is TRBV30, the J call TRBJ1-1; D uncertain. Trimming left V 0 bases short and J 2 bases short, with 13 bases between. CDR3 length: 15 residues. Germline CDR1 GTSNPN, CDR2 SVGIG (reference sequence). The CDR3 DNA reads TGTGCCTGGAGTGTAGCATTGTTGATAAACACTGAAGCTTTCTTT. Its translation is CAWSVALLINTEAFF.

This CDR3 reads CASSFFRTSGGKNEQFF. The CDR3 DNA sequence: TGTGCCAGCAGCTTTTTTCGGACTAGCGGGGGGAAAAATGAGCAGTTCTTC. The chain combines TRBV7-9 with TRBJ2-1; 14 bases align to TRBD2. This CDR3 has 17 amino acids. In germline, CDR1 is SEHNR, CDR2 FQNEAQ (reference sequence). With V trimmed by 3 bases and J by 7 bases, 8 bases remained unmatched.

The CDR3 DNA follows: TGTGCCAGCAGCTTGGACAGGGTGGGGGAAAAACTGTTTTTT. Amino acids: CASSLDRVGEKLFF. The genes are TRBV7-9 and TRBJ1-4; 8 positions match TRBD1. The trim removed 3 bases at V and 8 bases at J, leaving 5 bases unmatched. This CDR3 spans 14 amino acids. Germline CDR1 is SEHNR and CDR2 is FQNEAQ (reference sequence).

The chain is built from TRBV18 and TRBJ2-5; D uncertain. Germline CDR1 and CDR2: KGHSH and LQKENI. The CDR3 length is 14 residues. V lost 1 base to trimming and J lost 4 bases, with 10 bases between them. The DNA for the CDR3 is TGTGCCAGCTCACCACTGGGCAGGCCAGAGACCCAGTACTTC. Translated, it gives CASSPLGRPETQYF. The whole variable domain, remainder taken from reference TRBV18 and TRBJ2-5, is NAGVMQNPRHLVRRRGQEARLRCSPMKGHSHVYWYRQLPEEGLKFMVYLQKENIIDESGMPKERFSAEFPKEGPSILRIQQVVRGDSAAYFCASSPLGRPETQYFGPGTRLLVL.

The rearrangement uses TRBV19 and TRBJ2-1; the match to TRBD1 covers 10 bases. The CDR3 has 15 amino acids. V shed 5 bases, J shed 7 bases, and the junction held 8 bases outside the gene matches. CDR1 LNHDA and CDR2 SQIVND come from the germline V gene (reference sequence). CDR3 region: CASSATGQGMNEQFF. CDR3 DNA: TGTGCCAGTAGTGCCACGGGACAGGGGATGAATGAGCAGTTCTTC. Combining the CDR3 with reference TRBV19 and TRBJ2-1 gives the whole variable domain DGGITQSPKYLFRKEGQNVTLSCEQNLNHDAMYWYRQDPGQGLRLIYYSQIVNDFQKGDIAEGYSVSREKKESFPLTVTSAQKNPTAFYLCASSATGQGMNEQFFGPGTRLTVL.

The V and J genes are TRBV6-5 and TRBJ2-3, with D maybe TRBD2 (6 bases). Trimming left V 5 bases short and J 5 bases short, with 17 bases between. The germline V gene encodes CDR1 MNHEY and CDR2 SVGAGI. The CDR3 has 15 residues. The CDR3 DNA sequence: TGTGCCAGCAGTCCACGGAGGGAACGGGGAGATACGCAGTATTTT. Translation: CASSPRRERGDTQYF.